This TCR beta chain was profiled in a study of pediatric ulcerative colitis. Profiling relied on immunoSEQ multiplex PCR, and the TCRdb table lists in-frame clones only, not all of them. This sample has roughly 54,000 clones; over 80% occur once, and the top ten carry about 1.5%. Looked up from germline, CDR1 is MDHEN and CDR2 is SYDVKM. The CDR3 is made up of 14 amino acids. Trimming took 6 bases from V and 3 from J, leaving 14 bases between them. The sequencing sample was made of blood. The TCR originated in a boy between 5 and 17 years old who was a control in a study of pediatric ulcerative colitis. The V gene is TRBV28, the J gene TRBJ1-2; D may be TRBD1 (5 bases). The CDR3 coding sequence is TGTGCCAGCAGAACGAGGGGAGGCTACTATGGCTACACCTTC. It yields the protein CASRTRGGYYGYTF.